This T cell receptor (beta chain) appears in the sequencing data of a study of cytotoxic CD8 clonotypes in ibrutinib-treated CLL. In the study overall: For this cohort, patients were roughly 10 relapsed/refractory and some 15 treatment-naive, while under 18 were IGHV unmutated. Mean per-sample yields comprised roughly 260,000 productive templates and 75,000 to 95,000 productive rearrangements.

Study-wide findings and caveats: In sustained-remission versus progressing patients, sampling times differed. Exceeding age-matched healthy donors, baseline clonality also tracked the counts of circulating CD8+ T cells.

The method was immunoSEQ multiplex PCR; TCRdb's version includes in-frame clones alone and lacks a portion of them. The sample yields tens of thousands of clones, over 65% seen once. CDR1 is KGHSH and CDR2 is LQKENI in the germline V gene. CDR3 length equals 16 residues. Trimming stripped 2 bases from V and 0 bases from J, with 11 bases between. Notes on this clone: Its cognate antigen is unknown.

The chain joins TRBV18 to TRBJ1-3; D might be TRBD1 (5 bases). Here the sequenced sample was PBMCs, taken after 24 months of ibrutinib treatment. This TCR was sampled from a human donor with chronic lymphocytic leukemia. The CDR3 protein is CASSPSRGGSGNTIYF. CDR3 coding DNA: TGTGCCAGCTCACCAAGTCGCGGGGGCTCTGGAAACACCATATATTTT.